This TCR beta chain was retrieved from a study of CD8 T cells in Susac syndrome (dated by TCRdb to between 2018 and 2021). With regard to the full study: The study used repertoire sequencing to test whether antigen drove CD8+ T cell activation and differentiation in Susac syndrome. The clonality of the CD8+ T cell repertoire was compared across approximately 12 healthy donors, some 14 Susac syndrome patients and roughly 16 multiple sclerosis patients.

Peripheral blood CD8+ and CD4+ T cells from healthy donors, Susac syndrome patients and multiple sclerosis patients were profiled by high-throughput TCR beta sequencing. The multiple sclerosis controls were treatment-naive patients whose relapsing-remitting disease, either stable or active, fulfilled the revised McDonald criteria. Bulk CD8+ and CD4+ T cells were purified by magnetic negative isolation, while CD8+ TEMRA cells were enriched using FACS. Blood was collected in EDTA tubes and processed within 24 hours, with PBMCs isolated through density gradient centrifugation. PBMCs destined for TCR sequencing were cryopreserved in liquid nitrogen and later thawed in a 37 °C water bath. The sorted or isolated CD4+, CD8+ and CD8+ TEMRA cells reached a purity of at least 90%. The CDR3 holds 13 amino acids from the cysteine to the phenylalanine. The read is trimmed to its CDR3 DNA, 39 bases read in frame from base 1. CDR1 and CDR2, per the germline V gene, are SGDLS and YYNGEE. V is clipped by 0 bases and J by 3 bases, and the sequence between their germline boundaries is 4 bases long.

RNA was extracted with the RNeasy kit and about 0.5 to 1 ug was reverse transcribed using random hexamers. The immunoSEQ multiplex PCR assay, covering 54 Vbeta and 13 Jbeta segments, was used to amplify TCR beta CDR3 regions. PCR amplification bias was corrected using a synthetic template baseline for primer optimization and computational correction. Per the original workflow: Reads were annotated to V, D and J genes per IMGT and analyzed with immunoSEQ Analyzer, keeping only productive sequences. Clonality was calculated as one minus the Shannon entropy normalized by log2 of the number of productive unique sequences. For each patient and control, public and private clones were evaluated within the 100 most prevalent clones. Clones were defined as Susac-specific when absent from the healthy and MS cohorts, from approximately 970 published viral clones and from other ImmuneACCESS disease sequences. TCRdb ran its own pipeline on the public reads, namely fastp trimming at Q25 and MiXCR clone calling, and kept in-frame beta chains. A single entry per CDR3 protein holds the most common genes and DNA from its merged rows. These V and J calls originate from TCRdb's pipeline instead of the authors' own analysis. The sample yields 250,000 to 300,000 distinct CDR3 sequences; about 88% were counted once. The ten top clones hold 0.11% of the sample.

Results and caveats for the whole study, not just this receptor: The study acknowledged that relatively few individuals were included in the TCR sequencing and HLA analysis.

Concerning this clonotype: Its binding antigen is unknown. Qualities for individual bases were not recorded, and no much larger clone is one base off.

Material: CD8+ T cells from PBMCs. The chain joins TRBV9 to TRBJ1-5; too little of a D gene remains to name it. The receptor comes from a human donor with multiple sclerosis. The nucleotide sequence is given as TGTGCCAGCAGCGTAGGTTCCAATCAGCCCCAGCATTTT. Its protein is CASSVGSNQPQHF.